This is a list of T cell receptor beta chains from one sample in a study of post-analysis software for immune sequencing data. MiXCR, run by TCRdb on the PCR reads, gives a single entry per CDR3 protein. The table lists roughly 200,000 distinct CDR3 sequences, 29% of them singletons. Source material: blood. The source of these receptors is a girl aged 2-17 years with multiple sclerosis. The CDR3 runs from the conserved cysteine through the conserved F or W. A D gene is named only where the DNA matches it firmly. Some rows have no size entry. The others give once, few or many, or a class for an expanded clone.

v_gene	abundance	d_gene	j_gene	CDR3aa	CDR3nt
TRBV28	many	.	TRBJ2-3	CASSSPQELVADTQYF	TGTGCCAGCAGTTCACCACAGGAATTGGTGGCAGATACGCAGTATTTT
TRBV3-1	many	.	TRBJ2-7	CASSQDLASLYEQYF	TGTGCCAGCAGCCAAGATCTGGCGAGTCTCTACGAGCAGTACTTC
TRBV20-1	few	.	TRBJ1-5	CSAARWRSNQPQHF	TGCAGTGCGGCGCGTTGGAGAAGCAATCAGCCCCAGCATTTT
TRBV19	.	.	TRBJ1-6	CASSPVLGGEYNSPLHF	TGTGCCAGTAGTCCGGTTCTAGGGGGGGAGTATAATTCACCCCTCCACTTT
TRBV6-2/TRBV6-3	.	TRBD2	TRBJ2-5	CASRDPSGRKETQYF	TGTGCCAGCAGAGACCCTAGCGGGAGAAAAGAGACCCAGTACTTC
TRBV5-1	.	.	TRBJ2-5	CASRKGSQETQYF	TGCGCCAGCAGGAAGGGATCTCAAGAGACCCAGTACTTC
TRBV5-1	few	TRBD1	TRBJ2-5	CASMPGQGAGEQYF	TGCGCCAGCATGCCCGGACAGGGGGCTGGGGAGCAGTACTTC
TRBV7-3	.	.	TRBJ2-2	CASSLLEGTGELFF	TGTGCCAGCAGCTTGCTCGAGGGAACCGGGGAGCTGTTTTTT
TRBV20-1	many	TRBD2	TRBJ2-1	CSARVGRGGYNEQFF	TGCAGTGCTAGAGTAGGGCGCGGGGGCTACAATGAGCAGTTCTTC
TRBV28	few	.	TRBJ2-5	CASSLGTRGGQETQYF	TGTGCCAGCAGTTTAGGGACCAGAGGTGGGCAAGAGACCCAGTACTTC
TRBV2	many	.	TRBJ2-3	CASSWERTDTQYF	TGTGCCAGCAGCTGGGAAAGAACAGATACGCAGTATTTT
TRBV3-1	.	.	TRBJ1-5	CASSQGYQPQHF	TGTGCCAGCAGCCAGGGGTACCAGCCCCAGCATTTT
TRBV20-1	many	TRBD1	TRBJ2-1	CSASLQGAGNEQFF	TGCAGTGCTAGTTTACAGGGGGCTGGGAATGAGCAGTTCTTC
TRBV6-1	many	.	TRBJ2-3	CASNGPGLGEDTQYF	TGTGCCAGCAATGGCCCAGGGCTGGGTGAAGATACGCAGTATTTT
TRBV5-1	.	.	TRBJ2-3	CASSALVRGPSSADTQYF	TGCGCCAGCAGCGCCCTCGTTCGAGGACCTTCTAGCGCAGATACGCAGTATTTT
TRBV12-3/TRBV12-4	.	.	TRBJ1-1	CASSLMGGVNTEAFF	TGTGCCAGCAGTTTGATGGGGGGCGTCAACACTGAAGCTTTCTTT
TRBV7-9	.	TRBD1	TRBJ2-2	CASSPDRVSGELFF	TGTGCCAGCAGCCCAGACAGGGTCTCCGGGGAGCTGTTTTTT
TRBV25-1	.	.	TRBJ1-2	CASSDHNYGYTF	TGTGCCAGCAGCGACCATAACTATGGCTACACCTTC
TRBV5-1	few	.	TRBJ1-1	CASSSEGLGRNTEAFF	TGCGCCAGCAGCTCGGAGGGACTCGGACGGAACACTGAAGCTTTCTTT
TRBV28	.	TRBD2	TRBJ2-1	CASSLIGTSGHSEQFF	TGTGCCAGCAGTTTAATCGGGACTAGCGGACACAGTGAGCAGTTCTTC
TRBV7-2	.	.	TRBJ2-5	CASSSFSQETQYF	TGTGCCAGCAGCTCTTTCAGCCAAGAGACCCAGTACTTC
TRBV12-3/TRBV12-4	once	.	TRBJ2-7	CASSLGSLRANEQYF	TGTGCCAGCAGTTTAGGGTCCCTTAGGGCCAATGAGCAGTACTTC
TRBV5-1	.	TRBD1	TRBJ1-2	CASSRRTGGSIDGYTF	TGCGCCAGCAGCCGACGGACAGGGGGCTCTATCGATGGCTACACCTTC
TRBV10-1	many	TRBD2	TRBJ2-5	CASSDPREETQYF	TGCGCCAGCAGTGATCCGCGGGAGGAGACCCAGTACTTC
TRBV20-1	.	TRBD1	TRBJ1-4	CSATPGQGFFNEKLFF	TGCAGTGCTACCCCCGGACAGGGCTTCTTTAATGAAAAACTGTTTTTT
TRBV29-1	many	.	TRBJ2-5	CSVDPRPPRGQETQYF	TGCAGCGTTGACCCACGCCCACCACGAGGACAAGAGACCCAGTACTTC
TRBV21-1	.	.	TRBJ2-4	CASSKGGSKNIQYF	TGTGCCAGCAGCAAAGGTGGCAGCAAAAACATTCAGTACTTC
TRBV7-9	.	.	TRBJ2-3	CASSGTMKDTQYF	TGTGCCAGCAGCGGTACAATGAAAGATACGCAGTATTTT
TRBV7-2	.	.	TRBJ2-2	CASSLTKWAPGELFF	TGTGCCAGCAGCTTAACTAAATGGGCCCCCGGGGAGCTGTTTTTT
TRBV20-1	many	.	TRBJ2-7	CSASTGLQSYEQYF	TGCAGTGCCTCGACGGGGCTACAGAGCTACGAGCAGTACTTC
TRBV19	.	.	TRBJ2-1	CASSPGTPNYEQFF	TGTGCCAGTAGTCCCGGGACTCCGAACTACGAGCAGTTCTTC
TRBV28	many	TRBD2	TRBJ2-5	CASSFRAGGETQYF	TGTGCCAGCAGTTTCCGAGCGGGAGGGGAGACCCAGTACTTC
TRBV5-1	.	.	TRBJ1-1	CASRRTGETNTEAFF	TGCGCCAGCAGACGGACCGGGGAGACGAACACTGAAGCTTTCTTT
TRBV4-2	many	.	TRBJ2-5	CASSQDLSQTQYF	TGTGCCAGCAGCCAAGATCTGAGTCAGACCCAGTACTTC
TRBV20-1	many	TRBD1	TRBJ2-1	CSARGRTGTISYNEQFF	TGCAGTGCTAGGGGTCGGACAGGAACAATCTCCTACAATGAGCAGTTCTTC
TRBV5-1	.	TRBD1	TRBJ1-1	CASSLISAGGPAFF	TGCGCCAGCAGCTTGATTTCGGCAGGGGGCCCAGCTTTCTTT
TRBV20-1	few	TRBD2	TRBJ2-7	CSARDISGRALGYEQYF	TGCAGTGCTAGAGATATAAGCGGGAGGGCCCTCGGTTACGAGCAGTACTTC
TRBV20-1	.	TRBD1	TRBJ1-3	CSAWDRGSGNTIYF	TGCAGTGCTTGGGACAGGGGGTCTGGAAACACCATATATTTT
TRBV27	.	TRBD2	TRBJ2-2	CASSPRTSGRVLTGELFF	TGTGCCAGCAGTCCAAGGACTAGCGGGAGGGTACTTACCGGGGAGCTGTTTTTT
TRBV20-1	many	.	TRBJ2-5	CSARHRVAQETQYF	TGCAGTGCTAGGCACAGGGTAGCCCAAGAGACCCAGTACTTC
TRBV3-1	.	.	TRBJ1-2	CASSPTYRGSGYTF	TGTGCCAGTAGCCCCACGTACCGGGGGTCTGGCTACACCTTC
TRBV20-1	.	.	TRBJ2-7	CSAWSNEQYF	TGCAGTGCTTGGTCGAACGAGCAGTACTTC
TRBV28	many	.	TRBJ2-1	CASNQAGIFEQFF	TGTGCCAGCAACCAGGCGGGAATATTTGAGCAGTTCTTC
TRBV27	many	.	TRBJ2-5	CASSIIGIFPETQYF	TGTGCCAGCAGCATAATAGGGATTTTTCCGGAGACCCAGTACTTC
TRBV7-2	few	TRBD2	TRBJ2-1	CASSLRLLGTSGGRPFF	TGTGCCAGCAGCTTACGCCTCCTGGGGACTAGCGGGGGGCGGCCGTTCTTC
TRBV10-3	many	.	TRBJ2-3	CAISASSVRTDTQYF	TGTGCCATCAGTGCCTCTAGCGTGAGGACAGATACGCAGTATTTT